One sample yielded the 18 T cell receptor beta chains listed below, sequenced in a study of blood T cell repertoires in COVID-19. The protocol was immunoSEQ multiplex PCR, while the TCRdb copy is restricted to in-frame clones and leaves out a portion. The data contain 150,000 or so clones, about 86% of them singletons. The sequenced sample consisted of PBMCs or T cells enriched from blood (not recorded which). The receptors originated from a woman between 45 and 60 years old in a cohort exposed to, infected with or recovered from COVID-19 (not recorded which).

The chain uses TRBV7-3 and TRBJ1-1; D unclear. V gave up 5 bases and J gave up 0 bases, with 13 bases separating them. The CDR3 loop spans 15 amino acids. Germline CDR1 and CDR2: SGHTA and FQGTGA. CDR3 residues: CASSPPPSLNTEAFF. CDR3 bases: TGTGCCAGCAGCCCCCCTCCGAGTCTGAACACTGAAGCTTTCTTT.

V gene TRBV19 combines with J gene TRBJ1-5, with TRBD1 as a possible D gene (6 bases). This CDR3 spans 15 amino acids. CDR1 LNHDA and CDR2 SQIVND come from the germline V gene (reference sequence). Trimming took 7 bases from V and 4 from J, leaving 17 bases between them. The CDR3 DNA reads TGTGCCAGTACCCTCTTCGGACAGCCAAATCAGCCCCAGCATTTT. Translated: CASTLFGQPNQPQHF.

The chain recombines TRBV6-5 with TRBJ1-2, with 8 nucleotides matching TRBD1. J was trimmed by 8 bases and V by 2 bases; bases with no gene match: 7. CDR3 length equals 14 residues. Germline lookup yields CDR1 MNHEY and CDR2 SVGAGI. The CDR3 nucleotides are TGTGCCAGCAGTTACCTCGGGCAGGGGGCCGGCTACACCTTC. It translates to CASSYLGQGAGYTF.

This clone was seen just once. The rearrangement uses TRBV10-3 and TRBJ2-6, with no clear D. The CDR3 consists of 13 residues. Germline V gene lookup returns CDR1 ENHRY and CDR2 SYGVKD. Trimming stripped 10 bases from V and 0 bases from J, with 7 bases between. The CDR3: CANQDSGANVLTF. The CDR3 DNA reads as TGTGCCAATCAGGACTCTGGGGCCAACGTCCTGACTTTC.

The rearrangement links TRBV18 to TRBJ2-7, with D tentatively TRBD2 (6 bases). The length of the CDR3 is 17 residues. The V gene's germline CDR1 is KGHSH and CDR2 LQKENI. The V and J ends lost 2 bases and 7 bases respectively, with 24 bases between them. The CDR3 sequence: CASSPMLSGTAPSEQYF. CDR3 nucleotide sequence: TGTGCCAGCTCACCAATGCTCTCCGGGACTGCGCCCTCTGAGCAGTACTTC.

This clone was counted a single time. The V call is TRBV9, the J call TRBJ2-7; possible D gene TRBD2, 5 bases. The germline V and J ends were trimmed by 7 bases and 1 base, with 12 bases remaining between them. The CDR3 loop spans 13 amino acids. From germline, CDR1 is SGDLS and CDR2 YYNGEE. The CDR3 DNA sequence: TGTGCCAGCCCGGGGTCCTCTTCCTACGAGCAGTACTTC. Translation: CASPGSSSYEQYF.

The chain uses TRBV14 and TRBJ2-6; TRBD1 agrees at 8 bases. Germline loops: CDR1 SGHDN, CDR2 FVKESK. This CDR3 is 19 amino acids long. V lost 5 bases and J lost 1; bases outside the gene matches: 13. This chain's CDR3 is CASSEGPGQGFSGANVLTF. Written as DNA, the CDR3 is TGTGCCAGCAGCGAAGGCCCAGGACAGGGATTTTCTGGGGCCAACGTCCTGACTTTC.

This CDR3 is CAWSWGQEGEQYF. In DNA form, the CDR3 reads TGTGCCTGGAGTTGGGGACAGGAGGGCGAGCAGTACTTC. The chain joins TRBV30 to TRBJ2-7; 8 nucleotides agree with TRBD1. The length of the CDR3 is 13 residues. Germline lookup yields CDR1 GTSNPN and CDR2 SVGIG (reference sequence). V trimming: 2 bases; J trimming: 6 bases; junction bases outside the gene matches: 6.

V and J are TRBV28 and TRBJ2-2; tentatively, D is TRBD2 (5 bases). Between the trimmed V and J ends, which lost 6 bases and 5 bases, there was a span of 13 bases. The CDR3 runs 14 residues. The V gene's germline CDR1 is MDHEN and CDR2 SYDVKM. The CDR3 sequence is CASRPGRKTGELFF. The CDR3 DNA is TGTGCCAGCAGACCGGGAAGAAAAACCGGGGAGCTGTTTTTT.

This sequence joins TRBV3-1 (or the pseudogene TRBV3-2) and TRBJ1-3, with D perhaps matching TRBD1 (5 bases). This CDR3 region has 16 residues. Germline V gene sequence: CDR1 LGHDT, CDR2 YNNKEL (reference sequence). V shed 0 bases and J shed 0 bases, with 9 bases lying between them. CDR3 sequence: CASSQDRTGSGNTIYF. The CDR3, as DNA: TGTGCCAGCAGCCAAGATCGCACAGGCTCTGGAAACACCATATATTTT.

This clone was seen more than once but under ten times. Different DNA sequences within this sample yield the same CDR3. This chain connects TRBV18 to TRBJ1-2; 11 positions match TRBD1. V was clipped by 0 bases and J by 6 bases; unmatched bases: 3. Per germline, CDR1 KGHSH and CDR2 LQKENI. The CDR3 has 15 amino acids. The CDR3 nucleotides read TGTGCCAGCTCACCACCGGGACAGGGGGAACATGGCTACACCTTC. It yields the protein CASSPPGQGEHGYTF.

The V and J genes are TRBV5-1 and TRBJ2-1, with 14 bases lining up with TRBD2. CDR3 size: 15 residues. The V and J ends lost 3 bases and 9 bases, in that order; junction bases with no gene match: 5. Looked up from germline, CDR1 is SGHRS and CDR2 is YFSETQ. The CDR3 region is CASSSLGTSGGEQFF. CDR3 DNA: TGCGCCAGCAGCTCCCTCGGGACTAGCGGGGGTGAGCAGTTCTTC.

The chain employs TRBV5-6 and TRBJ1-4, with 8 bases identical to TRBD1. Germline loops: CDR1 SGHDT, CDR2 YYEEEE. V shed 0 bases and J 2 bases; nucleotides not matched to a gene: 0. This CDR3 contains 15 residues. In nucleotides, the CDR3 is TGTGCCAGCAGCTTGGGACAGGGGACTAATGAAAAACTGTTTTTT. Its translation is CASSLGQGTNEKLFF. Variable domain in full (rest from reference TRBV5-6 and TRBJ1-4): DAGVTQSPTHLIKTRGQQVTLRCSPKSGHDTVSWYQQALGQGPQFIFQYYEEEERQRGNFPDRFSGHQFPNYSSELNVNALLLGDSALYLCASSLGQGTNEKLFFGSGTQLSVL.

The V call is TRBV29-1, the J call TRBJ1-2, with D possibly matching TRBD1 (6 bases). V lost 0 bases and J 6 bases, leaving 20 bases between the germline ends. Germline V gives CDR1 SQVTM, CDR2 ANQGSEA. The CDR3 contains 16 residues. For the CDR3, the DNA is TGCAGCGTTGAAGACACAGTGCATAGGGGGAAGAATGGCTACACCTTC. This codes for CSVEDTVHRGKNGYTF.

The chain employs TRBV2 and TRBJ2-7, with TRBD2 matching over 7 bases. This CDR3 has 15 residues. From germline, CDR1 is SNHLY and CDR2 FYNNEI. V lost 4 bases, J lost 2 bases, and 8 bases stayed unmatched. CDR3 protein: CASSAELAETYEQYF. Here the CDR3 DNA reads TGTGCCAGCAGTGCGGAGCTAGCGGAAACCTACGAGCAGTACTTC.

In its sample, this clone was seen a few times. The chain recombines TRBV3-1 (or the pseudogene TRBV3-2) with TRBJ2-5, with 7 bases fitting TRBD2. This CDR3 contains 15 residues. Per germline, CDR1 LGHDT and CDR2 YNNKEL (reference sequence). V gave up 1 base and J gave up 5 bases; unmatched junction bases: 7. The CDR3 DNA sequence: TGTGCCAGCAGCCAAGGGGCGGGAGCGGTGGAGACCCAGTACTTC. It codes for CASSQGAGAVETQYF.

This chain connects TRBV18 to TRBJ2-7; 7 nucleotides agree with TRBD2. V shed 5 bases and J 4 bases; nucleotides not matched to a gene: 8. The V gene's germline CDR1 is KGHSH and CDR2 LQKENI. The CDR3 loop spans 14 amino acids. Here the CDR3 reads CASSSAGLPYEQYF. Written as DNA, the CDR3 is TGTGCCAGCTCATCGGCGGGACTACCGTACGAGCAGTACTTC.

This chain uses TRBV2 with TRBJ2-1; D uncertain. Trimming took off 6 bases at V and 2 bases at J, with 8 bases between the two ends. Germline values: CDR1 SNHLY, CDR2 FYNNEI. CDR3 length: 13 amino acids. The CDR3: CASSLEAYNEQFF. The CDR3 DNA follows: TGTGCCAGCAGCCTAGAAGCCTACAATGAGCAGTTCTTC.